This T cell receptor (beta chain) stems from a study of cytomegalovirus exposure and HLA in healthy donors. Overall study context: Membership in the Caucasian-associated ancestry cluster was found for 65% to 85% of nearly 400 genotyped donors. Study outcomes and limitations: In a later analysis, HLA-associated TCR beta chains were more clonally expanded than equally common others. In a later analysis, V- and J-gene trimming of beta chains associated with a DCLRE1C missense variant, replicated independently.

PCR employed 60 Vbeta and 13 Jbeta primers. The protocol was immunoSEQ multiplex PCR, while the TCRdb copy is restricted to in-frame clones and leaves out a portion. In the table there are 85,000 to 100,000 clones, approximately 80% of which are singletons. Comment on this clone: The antigen is undetermined.

The sequenced sample was PBMCs. The receptor comes from a man aged 55 to 70 in good health and CMV-seropositive.

CDR3 amino acids: CASSFSGLVDTQYF. The CDR3 nucleotides read TGTGCCAGCAGCTTCTCCGGACTAGTCGATACGCAGTATTTT. The chain uses TRBV7-6 and TRBJ2-3; 7 bases fit TRBD2. Germline CDR1 and CDR2: SGHVS and FNYEAQ. V dropped 3 bases and J dropped 6; count of bases not matched to a gene: 6. The CDR3 is 14 amino acids. Looking up the rest from reference TRBV7-6 and TRBJ2-3 gives the full variable domain: GAGVSQSPRYKVTKRGQDVALRCDPISGHVSLYWYRQALGQGPEFLTYFNYEAQQDKSGLPNDRFSAERPEGSISTLTIQRTEQRDSAMYRCASSFSGLVDTQYFGPGTRLTVL.